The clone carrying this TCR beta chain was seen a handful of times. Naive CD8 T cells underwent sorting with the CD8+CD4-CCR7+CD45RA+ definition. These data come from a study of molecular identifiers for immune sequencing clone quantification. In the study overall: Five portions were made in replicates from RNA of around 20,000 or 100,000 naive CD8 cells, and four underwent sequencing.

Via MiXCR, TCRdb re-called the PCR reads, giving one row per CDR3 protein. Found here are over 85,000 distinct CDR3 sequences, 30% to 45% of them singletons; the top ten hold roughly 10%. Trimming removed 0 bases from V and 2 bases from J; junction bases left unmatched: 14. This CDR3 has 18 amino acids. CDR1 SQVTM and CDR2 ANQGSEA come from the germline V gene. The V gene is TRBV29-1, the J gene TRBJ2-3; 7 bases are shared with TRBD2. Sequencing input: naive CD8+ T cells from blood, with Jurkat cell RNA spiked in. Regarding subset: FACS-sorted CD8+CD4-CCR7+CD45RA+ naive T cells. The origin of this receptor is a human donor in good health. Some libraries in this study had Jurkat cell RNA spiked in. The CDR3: CSVEDGGGGRATTDTQYF. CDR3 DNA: TGCAGCGTTGAAGATGGGGGGGGAGGGCGGGCCACCACAGATACGCAGTATTTT.